Here is one T cell receptor (beta chain) with its context. The antigen is undetermined. The sample carries other DNA sequences with the same CDR3. Vbeta (60) and Jbeta (13) primers were used in the PCR. Clones were sequenced by immunoSEQ multiplex PCR, and TCRdb holds only the in-frame ones, with some missing. This sample has 180,000 or so clones; around 77% occur once, and the top ten carry under 2%. The data originate from a study of cytomegalovirus exposure and HLA in healthy donors. Looking at the study overall: Unique TCRs numbering approximately 81 million, obtained from HLA-typed donors, made up an early data release.

The V and J ends lost 6 bases and 0 bases respectively, with 12 bases between them. Germline CDR1 SNHLY, CDR2 FYNNEI. This CDR3 is 14 amino acids long. General study results and limits: TCR beta sequences numbering roughly 16,000 were associated with HLA alleles at 0.05 false discovery rate in a later analysis. A few V segments could not be told apart, such as TRBV6-2 and TRBV6-3, and were left out.

V is TRBV2 and J is TRBJ2-7, with D possibly matching TRBD1 (6 bases). The sequence derives from a woman under 40 in good health and CMV-seronegative. The sequencing input was PBMCs. This CDR3 is CASSPTGISYEQYF. CDR3 DNA sequence: TGTGCCAGCAGCCCGACAGGAATCTCCTACGAGCAGTACTTC.